The 19 T cell receptor beta chains below all came from one sample that was sequenced in a study of response to subunit inactivated influenza vaccine. TCRdb reprocessed the RT-PCR reads via MiXCR and lists one record per CDR3 protein. The data hold hundreds of thousands of distinct CDR3 sequences, with over 9% observed a single time. The data were also submitted as part of a second study, on T cells expressing NK-cell markers. That investigation notes: Synthesis of TCR beta cDNA relied on 5'RACE template switching carrying UMIs.

The sample was PBMCs from blood, taken on the day of vaccination. These receptor sequences come from a man in his forties or fifties who received an inactivated influenza vaccine.

This clonotype was counted a few times. V is TRBV4-1 and J is TRBJ1-4, with D possibly matching TRBD1 (6 bases). There are 16 residues in the CDR3. Trimming removed 1 base from V and 7 bases from J, with 16 bases in between. The germline V gene encodes CDR1 MGHRA and CDR2 YSYEKL. This chain's CDR3 is CASSQGNGAGAEKLFF. Written as DNA, the CDR3 is TGCGCCAGCAGCCAAGGCAACGGGGCAGGGGCTGAAAAACTGTTTTTT.

This clonotype occurred once. The CDR3 is CASSGYSTGELFF. As DNA, the CDR3 is TGCGCCAGCAGCGGATACAGCACCGGGGAGCTGTTTTTT. This chain joins TRBV5-1 and TRBJ2-2; unclear D gene. V lost 4 bases and J 4 bases, leaving 8 bases between the germline ends. Germline V lookup: CDR1 SGHRS, CDR2 YFSETQ. This CDR3 is 13 amino acids long. Combining the CDR3 with reference TRBV5-1 and TRBJ2-2 gives the whole variable domain KAGVTQTPRYLIKTRGQQVTLSCSPISGHRSVSWYQQTPGQGLQFLFEYFSETQRNKGNFPGRFSGRQFSNSRSEMNVSTLELGDSALYLCASSGYSTGELFFGEGSRLTVL.

This clonotype appeared a few times. The V gene is TRBV2, the J gene TRBJ1-1, with D possibly matching TRBD1 (6 bases). This CDR3 spans 15 amino acids. CDR1 and CDR2 (germline): SNHLY, FYNNEI. The V and J ends lost 2 bases and 7 bases respectively, with 17 bases between them. The DNA for the CDR3 is TGTGCCAGCAGTGAACATAGGCCGAAAGGGGGTGAAGCTTTCTTT. Protein: CASSEHRPKGGEAFF.

The chain has TRBV20-1 and TRBJ1-2; the D gene is possibly TRBD1 (6 bases). Trimming removed 6 bases from V and 3 bases from J, with 14 bases in between. The CDR3 sequence is 13 residues long. Germline lookup yields CDR1 DFQATT and CDR2 SNEGSKA (reference sequence). The CDR3 coding sequence is TGCAGTGCGCAGAATTGGGGGCACTATGGCTACACCTTC. Translated, it gives CSAQNWGHYGYTF.

This clonotype has a handful of counts. CDR3 residues: CSARDQGRGYGYTEAFF. The CDR3 DNA follows: TGCAGTGCTAGAGATCAGGGCAGGGGGTATGGGTACACTGAAGCTTTCTTT. The rearrangement uses TRBV20-1 and TRBJ1-1; TRBD1 aligns across 7 bases. V lost 0 bases to trimming and J lost 3 bases; unmatched junction nucleotides: 13. CDR3 length: 17 amino acids. Per the germline V gene, CDR1 is DFQATT and CDR2 is SNEGSKA (reference sequence).

CDR3 loop: CASRADRVAYEQYF. The DNA for the CDR3 is TGTGCCAGTAGGGCCGACAGGGTGGCCTACGAGCAGTACTTC. V is TRBV19 and J is TRBJ2-7, with 7 positions matching TRBD1. CDR1 LNHDA and CDR2 SQIVND come from the germline V gene (reference sequence). Trimming at V came to 6 bases and at J to 2 bases, leaving 7 bases not matched to a gene. The CDR3 consists of 14 residues.

This clonotype was detected a few times. V gene TRBV6-2 or TRBV6-3 combines with J gene TRBJ1-2; D unresolved. V was shortened by 2 bases and J by 0 bases, with 4 bases between the two germline ends. Germline-derived CDR1 and CDR2 are MNHEY and SVGEGT. The CDR3 has 13 amino acids. The CDR3: CASSYIANYGYTF. The CDR3 region has the DNA TGTGCCAGCAGTTACATCGCTAACTATGGCTACACCTTC.

This clonotype has only a few counts. The rearrangement links TRBV27 to TRBJ2-1, with unresolved D. Trimming removed 1 base at V and 9 bases at J, with 7 bases between. This CDR3 is built from 12 residues. CDR1 is MNHEY, CDR2 SMNVEV, per germline (reference sequence). The CDR3 protein is CASSLYMGEQFF. Written as DNA, the CDR3 is TGTGCCAGCAGTTTATACATGGGTGAGCAGTTCTTC.

This clonotype was recorded a few times. The chain recombines TRBV10-2 with TRBJ2-3; TRBD2 matches at 9 bases. J gave up 5 bases and V 5 bases, and 5 bases lay outside the gene matches. Germline CDR1 is WSHSY and CDR2 is SAAADI. The CDR3 totals 14 residues. This CDR3 reads CASSPTSGLDTQYF. In DNA, the CDR3 is TGCGCCAGCAGTCCGACTAGCGGTCTAGATACGCAGTATTTT.

CDR3 loop: CASRGTGRETQYF. The CDR3 region has the DNA TGTGCCAGCAGGGGGACGGGGAGGGAGACCCAGTACTTC. This chain links TRBV7-2 with TRBJ2-5; D may be TRBD2 (6 bases). CDR3 length: 13 amino acids. Trimming removed 6 bases at V and 5 bases at J, with 13 bases between. Germline V gene sequence: CDR1 SGHTA, CDR2 FQGNSA.

V and J are TRBV12-3 or TRBV12-4 and TRBJ2-3; no clear D gene. The CDR3 covers 15 residues. V was cut by 6 bases and J by 3 bases, with 16 bases left in between. CDR3 bases: TGTGCCAGCAGACCGAGGACCGCAGTAACAGATACGCAGTATTTT. Translating it yields CASRPRTAVTDTQYF.

The CDR3 nucleotides are TGTGCCTGGGGAGCGGTATTCTCCTACAATGAGCAGTTCTTC. Translated: CAWGAVFSYNEQFF. The rearrangement joins TRBV30 to TRBJ2-1; D is perhaps TRBD2 (5 bases). Between the trimmed V and J ends, which lost 5 bases and 0 bases, there was a span of 11 bases. The CDR3 totals 14 residues. CDR1 GTSNPN and CDR2 SVGIG come from the germline V gene (reference sequence).

V gene TRBV5-6 combines with J gene TRBJ2-5, with TRBD1 identical over 9 bases. This CDR3 is 15 amino acids long. Per germline, CDR1 SGHDT and CDR2 YYEEEE. V dropped 4 bases and J dropped 1; count of bases not matched to a gene: 5. Here the CDR3 reads CASSQGQGTQETQYF. CDR3 DNA: TGTGCCAGCAGCCAGGGACAGGGCACCCAAGAGACCCAGTACTTC.

The gene calls are TRBV20-1 and TRBJ2-3; D gene unclear. Trimming shortened V by 0 bases and J by 4 bases, and 11 bases separated the two germline ends. The V gene's germline CDR1 is DFQATT and CDR2 SNEGSKA (reference sequence). The CDR3 runs to 14 residues. Here the CDR3 DNA reads TGCAGTGCTAGAGATGTGGTAGTTCCAGATACGCAGTATTTT. Translated: CSARDVVVPDTQYF.

The chain carries TRBV18 and TRBJ1-6; D uncertain. Germline V gene data show CDR1 as KGHSH and CDR2 as LQKENI. Trimming left V 6 bases short and J 5 bases short, with 14 bases between. This CDR3 contains 15 residues. CDR3 loop: CASSPGRPDNSPLHF. In DNA, the CDR3 is TGTGCCAGCTCTCCAGGACGGCCAGATAATTCACCCCTCCACTTT.

The chain uses TRBV28 and TRBJ1-6; weak D call: TRBD1 (5 bases). V dropped 5 bases and J dropped 9 bases, with 17 bases sitting between them. The CDR3 loop spans 15 amino acids. Germline lookup yields CDR1 MDHEN and CDR2 SYDVKM. CDR3: CASSLEKVGTSPLHF. In DNA form, the CDR3 reads TGTGCCAGCAGTCTCGAAAAAGTGGGGACTTCACCCCTCCACTTT.

This clonotype was seen a handful of times. The chain has TRBV5-4 and TRBJ2-1; D tentatively reads TRBD1 or TRBD2 (5 bases each). The V gene lost 2 bases and the J gene lost 6 bases, with 15 bases spanning the gap. The CDR3 has 15 amino acids. Looked up from germline, CDR1 is SGHNT and CDR2 is YYREEE (reference sequence). The CDR3 bases are TGTGCCAGCAGCTTAGGGTGGGACGTAGCCAATGAGCAGTTCTTC. Its translation is CASSLGWDVANEQFF.

This clonotype was found a few times. The V and J genes are TRBV28 and TRBJ1-5, with 7 bases fitting TRBD1. This CDR3 spans 15 amino acids. Trimming took 7 bases from V and 5 from J; bases not matched to a gene: 11. Germline lookup yields CDR1 MDHEN and CDR2 SYDVKM. The CDR3 region has the DNA TGTGCCAGCAAGACTTTAGGCAGGGGGGATCAGCCCCAGCATTTT. Amino acids: CASKTLGRGDQPQHF.

This clonotype has a handful of counts. This rearrangement joins TRBV20-1 to TRBJ2-1, with TRBD2 identical over 11 bases. The V gene end was trimmed by 2 bases and the J gene end by 7 bases; junction bases not matched to a gene: 4. CDR3 length equals 14 residues. The germline CDR1 and CDR2 sequences are DFQATT and SNEGSKA (reference sequence). The CDR3 region is CSARLAGGRNEQFF. DNA of the CDR3: TGCAGTGCTAGATTAGCGGGGGGGAGAAATGAGCAGTTCTTC.